This T cell receptor beta chain was captured in a study of beta chain features in type 1 diabetes. To note about this clone: The antigen is undetermined.

Reverse transcription of all isolated RNA meant that expressed TCRB transcripts were sequenced. Profiling relied on immunoSEQ multiplex PCR, and the TCRdb table lists in-frame clones only, not all of them. Of some 270,000 clones listed, approximately 10% are singletons. Findings and caveats of the study: Within each of all four CD4+ subsets, Type 1 diabetes patients had TCRB CDR3s that were moderately but significantly shorter.

Sequenced input: naive CD4+ T cells from blood. The sequence was obtained from a man aged 30 to 39 with type 1 diabetes.

CDR3: CSVGETGWTEAFF. In DNA form, the CDR3 reads TGCAGCGTTGGGGAAACAGGGTGGACTGAAGCTTTCTTT. The chain carries TRBV29-1 and TRBJ1-1; D might be TRBD1 (6 bases). Germline CDR1 and CDR2: SQVTM and ANQGSEA. V dropped 4 bases and J dropped 5 bases, with 14 bases sitting between them. The CDR3 spans 13 residues.